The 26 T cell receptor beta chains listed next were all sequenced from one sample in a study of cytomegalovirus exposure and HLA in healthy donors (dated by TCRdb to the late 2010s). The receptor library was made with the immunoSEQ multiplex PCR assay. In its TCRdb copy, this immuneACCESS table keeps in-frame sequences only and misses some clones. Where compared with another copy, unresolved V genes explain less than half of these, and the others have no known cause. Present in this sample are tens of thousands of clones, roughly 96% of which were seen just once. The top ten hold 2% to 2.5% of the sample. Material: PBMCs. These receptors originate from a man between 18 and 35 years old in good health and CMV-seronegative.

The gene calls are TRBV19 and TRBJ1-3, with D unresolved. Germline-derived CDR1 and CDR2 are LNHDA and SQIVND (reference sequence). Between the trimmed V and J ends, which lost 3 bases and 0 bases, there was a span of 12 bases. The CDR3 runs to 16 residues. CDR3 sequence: CASSIAWASSGNTIYF. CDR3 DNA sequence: TGTGCCAGTAGTATTGCGTGGGCGAGCTCTGGAAACACCATATATTTT.

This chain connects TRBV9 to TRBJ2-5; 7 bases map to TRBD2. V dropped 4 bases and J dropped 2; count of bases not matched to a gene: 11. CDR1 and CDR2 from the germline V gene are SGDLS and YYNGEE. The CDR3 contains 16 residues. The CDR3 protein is CASSPELAVPQETQYF. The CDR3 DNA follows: TGTGCCAGCAGCCCCGAGCTAGCGGTCCCGCAAGAGACCCAGTACTTC.

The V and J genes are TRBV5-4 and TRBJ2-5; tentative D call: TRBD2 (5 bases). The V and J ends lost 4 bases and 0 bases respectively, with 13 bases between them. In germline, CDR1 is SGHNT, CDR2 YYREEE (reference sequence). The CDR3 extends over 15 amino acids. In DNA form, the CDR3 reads TGTGCCAGCAGCACCCTTCCGGGAAACCAAGAGACCCAGTACTTC. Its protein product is CASSTLPGNQETQYF.

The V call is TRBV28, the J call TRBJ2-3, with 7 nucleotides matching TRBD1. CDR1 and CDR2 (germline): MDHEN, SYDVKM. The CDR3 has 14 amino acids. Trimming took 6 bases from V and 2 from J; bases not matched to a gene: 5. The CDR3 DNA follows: TGTGCCAGCAGGCAGACAGGGAACACAGATACGCAGTATTTT. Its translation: CASRQTGNTDTQYF.

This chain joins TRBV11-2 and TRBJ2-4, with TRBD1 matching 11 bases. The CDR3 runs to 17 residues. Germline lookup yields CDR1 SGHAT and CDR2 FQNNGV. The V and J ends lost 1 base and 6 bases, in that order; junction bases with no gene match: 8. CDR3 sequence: CASSLGRTGGAGNIQYF. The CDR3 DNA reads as TGTGCCAGCAGCTTAGGGCGGACAGGGGGCGCGGGAAACATTCAGTACTTC.

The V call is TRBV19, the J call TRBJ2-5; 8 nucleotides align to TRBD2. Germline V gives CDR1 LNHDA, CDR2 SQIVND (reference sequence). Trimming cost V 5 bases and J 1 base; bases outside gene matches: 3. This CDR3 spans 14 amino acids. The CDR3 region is CASSPGGTQETQYF. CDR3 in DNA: TGTGCCAGTAGTCCGGGGGGGACCCAAGAGACCCAGTACTTC.

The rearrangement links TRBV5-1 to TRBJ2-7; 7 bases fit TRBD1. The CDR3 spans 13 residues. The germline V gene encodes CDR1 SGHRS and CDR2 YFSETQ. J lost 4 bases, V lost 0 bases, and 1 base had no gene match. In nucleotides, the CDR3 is TGCGCCAGCAGCTTGGAGGGGGCATACGAGCAGTACTTC. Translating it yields CASSLEGAYEQYF.

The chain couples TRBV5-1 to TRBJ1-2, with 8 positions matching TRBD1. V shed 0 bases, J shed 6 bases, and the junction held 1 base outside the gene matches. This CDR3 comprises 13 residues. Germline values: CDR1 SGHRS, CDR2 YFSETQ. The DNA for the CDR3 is TGCGCCAGCAGCTTGGGACAGGGGAATGGCTACACCTTC. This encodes CASSLGQGNGYTF. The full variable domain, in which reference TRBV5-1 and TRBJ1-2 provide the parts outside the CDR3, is KAGVTQTPRYLIKTRGQQVTLSCSPISGHRSVSWYQQTPGQGLQFLFEYFSETQRNKGNFPGRFSGRQFSNSRSEMNVSTLELGDSALYLCASSLGQGNGYTFGSGTRLTVV.

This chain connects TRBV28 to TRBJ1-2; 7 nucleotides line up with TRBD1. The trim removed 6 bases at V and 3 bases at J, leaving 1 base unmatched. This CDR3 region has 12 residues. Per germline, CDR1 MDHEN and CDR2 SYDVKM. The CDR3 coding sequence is TGTGCCAGCAGCCAGGGGGACTATGGCTACACCTTC. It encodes CASSQGDYGYTF.

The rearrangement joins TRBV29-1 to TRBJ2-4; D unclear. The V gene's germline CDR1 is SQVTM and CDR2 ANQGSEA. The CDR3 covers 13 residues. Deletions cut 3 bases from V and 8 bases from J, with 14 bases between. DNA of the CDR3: TGCAGCGTTGATTGCCGGCTGCAGGACATTCAGTACTTC. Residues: CSVDCRLQDIQYF.

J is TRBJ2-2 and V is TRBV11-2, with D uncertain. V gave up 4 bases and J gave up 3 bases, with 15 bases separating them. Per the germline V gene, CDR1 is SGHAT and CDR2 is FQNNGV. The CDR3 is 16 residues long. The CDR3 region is CASSSRFSSDTGELFF. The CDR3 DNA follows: TGTGCCAGCAGCTCACGGTTTAGTTCCGACACCGGGGAGCTGTTTTTT. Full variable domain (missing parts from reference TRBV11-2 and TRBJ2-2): EAGVAQSPRYKIIEKRQSVAFWCNPISGHATLYWYQQILGQGPKLLIQFQNNGVVDDSQLPKDRFSAERLKGVDSTLKIQPAKLEDSAVYLCASSSRFSSDTGELFFGEGSRLTVL.

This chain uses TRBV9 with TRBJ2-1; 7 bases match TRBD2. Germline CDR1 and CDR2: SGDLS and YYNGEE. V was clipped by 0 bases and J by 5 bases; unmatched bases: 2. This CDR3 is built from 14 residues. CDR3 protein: CASSVEGTNNEQFF. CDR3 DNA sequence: TGTGCCAGCAGCGTAGAAGGGACTAACAATGAGCAGTTCTTC. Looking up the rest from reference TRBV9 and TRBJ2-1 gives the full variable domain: DSGVTQTPKHLITATGQRVTLRCSPRSGDLSVYWYQQSLDQGLQFLIQYYNGEERAKGNILERFSAQQFPDLHSELNLSSLELGDSALYFCASSVEGTNNEQFFGPGTRLTVL.

In nucleotides, the CDR3 is TGTGCCAGCAGCGCATCCGGGACAGGGCTCGACGAGCAGTACTTC. It is translated as CASSASGTGLDEQYF. The chain is built from TRBV6-1 and TRBJ2-7; 9 nucleotides agree with TRBD1. CDR3 length: 15 amino acids. The junction had 11 bases not matched to a gene; V was cut back by 6 bases and J by 5 bases. CDR1 and CDR2 from the germline V gene are MNHNS and SASEGT.

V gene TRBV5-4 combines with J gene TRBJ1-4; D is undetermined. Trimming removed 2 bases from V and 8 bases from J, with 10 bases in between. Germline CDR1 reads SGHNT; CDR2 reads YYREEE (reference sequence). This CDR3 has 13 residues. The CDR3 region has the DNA TGTGCCAGCAGCTTCGGGAGGGAGGAAAAACTGTTTTTT. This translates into CASSFGREEKLFF. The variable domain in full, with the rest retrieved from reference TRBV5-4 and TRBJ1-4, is ETGVTQSPTHLIKTRGQQVTLRCSSQSGHNTVSWYQQALGQGPQFIFQYYREEENGRGNFPPRFSGLQFPNYSSELNVNALELDDSALYLCASSFGREEKLFFGSGTQLSVL.

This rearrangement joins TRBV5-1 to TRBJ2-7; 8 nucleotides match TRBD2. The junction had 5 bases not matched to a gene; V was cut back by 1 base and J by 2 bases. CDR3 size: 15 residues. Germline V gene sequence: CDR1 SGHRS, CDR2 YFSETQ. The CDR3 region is CASSLRLAGAYEQYF. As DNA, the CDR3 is TGCGCCAGCAGCTTGAGGCTAGCGGGCGCCTACGAGCAGTACTTC.

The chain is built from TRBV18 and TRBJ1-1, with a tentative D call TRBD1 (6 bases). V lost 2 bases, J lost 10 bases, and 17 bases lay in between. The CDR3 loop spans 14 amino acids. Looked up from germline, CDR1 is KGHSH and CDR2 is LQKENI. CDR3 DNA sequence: TGTGCCAGCTCACCAGACCGTACAGGGAACGTAGCTTTCTTT. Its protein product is CASSPDRTGNVAFF.

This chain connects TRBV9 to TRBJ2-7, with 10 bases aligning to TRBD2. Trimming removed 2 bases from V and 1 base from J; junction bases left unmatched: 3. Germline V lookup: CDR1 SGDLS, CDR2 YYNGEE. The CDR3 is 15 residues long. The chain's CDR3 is CASSVGTSDSYEQYF. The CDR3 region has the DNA TGTGCCAGCAGCGTCGGGACTAGCGATTCCTACGAGCAGTACTTC.

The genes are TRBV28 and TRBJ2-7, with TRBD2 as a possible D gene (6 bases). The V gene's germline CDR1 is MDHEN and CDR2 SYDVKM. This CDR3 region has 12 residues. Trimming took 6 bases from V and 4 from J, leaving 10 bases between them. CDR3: CASSRGIYEQYF. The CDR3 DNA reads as TGTGCCAGCAGCCGCGGGATATACGAGCAGTACTTC.

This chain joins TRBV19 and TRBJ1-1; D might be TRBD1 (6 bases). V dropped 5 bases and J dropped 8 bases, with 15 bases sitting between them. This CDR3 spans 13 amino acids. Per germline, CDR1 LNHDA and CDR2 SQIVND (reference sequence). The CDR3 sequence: CASSPEKDREAFF. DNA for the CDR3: TGTGCCAGTAGTCCGGAAAAGGACAGAGAAGCTTTCTTT. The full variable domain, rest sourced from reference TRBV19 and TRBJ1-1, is DGGITQSPKYLFRKEGQNVTLSCEQNLNHDAMYWYRQDPGQGLRLIYYSQIVNDFQKGDIAEGYSVSREKKESFPLTVTSAQKNPTAFYLCASSPEKDREAFFGQGTRLTVV.

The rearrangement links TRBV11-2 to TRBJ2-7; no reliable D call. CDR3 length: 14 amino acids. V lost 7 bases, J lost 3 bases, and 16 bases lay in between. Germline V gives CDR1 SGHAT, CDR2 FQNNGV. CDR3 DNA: TGTGCCAGCACCACAGACCCAGTGGGCTACGAGCAGTACTTC. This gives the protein CASTTDPVGYEQYF.

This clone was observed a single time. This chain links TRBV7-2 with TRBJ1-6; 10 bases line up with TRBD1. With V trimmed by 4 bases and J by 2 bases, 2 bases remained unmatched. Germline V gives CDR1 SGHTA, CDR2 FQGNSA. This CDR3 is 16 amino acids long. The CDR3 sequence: CASSWDRGPYNSPLHF. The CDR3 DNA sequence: TGTGCCAGCAGCTGGGACAGGGGCCCCTATAATTCACCCCTCCACTTT.

CDR3 residues: CASSSLGRGNEQFF. The CDR3 DNA reads as TGTGCCAGCAGCTCCCTAGGGCGGGGAAATGAGCAGTTCTTC. This chain links TRBV11-3 with TRBJ2-1, with D perhaps TRBD2 (6 bases). The V and J ends lost 4 bases and 7 bases respectively, with 14 bases between them. Looked up from germline, CDR1 is SGHNT and CDR2 is YENEEA. The CDR3 consists of 14 residues.

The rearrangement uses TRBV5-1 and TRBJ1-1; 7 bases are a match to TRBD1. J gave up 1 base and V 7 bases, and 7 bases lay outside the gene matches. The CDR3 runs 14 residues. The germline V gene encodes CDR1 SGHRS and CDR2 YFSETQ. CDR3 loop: CASRDRVGNTEAFF. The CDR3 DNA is TGCGCCAGCCGTGACAGGGTGGGGAACACTGAAGCTTTCTTT.

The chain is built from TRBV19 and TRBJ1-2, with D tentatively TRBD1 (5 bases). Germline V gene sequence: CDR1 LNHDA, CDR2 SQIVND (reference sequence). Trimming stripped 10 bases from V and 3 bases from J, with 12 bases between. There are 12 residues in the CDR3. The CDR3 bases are TGTGCCATATTCCACAGGTACTATGGCTACACCTTC. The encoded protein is CAIFHRYYGYTF.

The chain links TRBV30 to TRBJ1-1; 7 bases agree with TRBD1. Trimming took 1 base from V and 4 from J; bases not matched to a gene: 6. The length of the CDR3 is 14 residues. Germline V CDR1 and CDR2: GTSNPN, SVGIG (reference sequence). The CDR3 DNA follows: TGTGCCTGGAGTGCGGCAGGGGGAGTCACTGAAGCTTTCTTT. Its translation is CAWSAAGGVTEAFF.

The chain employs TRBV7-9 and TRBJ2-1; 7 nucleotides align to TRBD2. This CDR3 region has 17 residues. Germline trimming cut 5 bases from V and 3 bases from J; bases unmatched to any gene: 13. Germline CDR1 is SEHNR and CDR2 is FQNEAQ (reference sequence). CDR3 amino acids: CASSPTAPGGLYNEQFF. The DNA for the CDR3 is TGTGCCAGCAGCCCAACAGCCCCGGGAGGCCTCTACAATGAGCAGTTCTTC.